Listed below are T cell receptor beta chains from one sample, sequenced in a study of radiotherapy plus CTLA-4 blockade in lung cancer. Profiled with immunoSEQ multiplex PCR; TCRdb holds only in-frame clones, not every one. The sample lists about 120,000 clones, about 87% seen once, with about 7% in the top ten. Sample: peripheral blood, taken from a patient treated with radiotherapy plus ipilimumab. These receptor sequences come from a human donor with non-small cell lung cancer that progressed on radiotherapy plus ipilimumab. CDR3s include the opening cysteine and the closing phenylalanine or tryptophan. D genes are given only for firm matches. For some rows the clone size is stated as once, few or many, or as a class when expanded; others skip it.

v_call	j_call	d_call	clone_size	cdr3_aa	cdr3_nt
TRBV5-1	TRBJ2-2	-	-	CASSMRLHGELFF	TGCGCCAGCAGCATGCGCTTACACGGGGAGCTGTTTTTT
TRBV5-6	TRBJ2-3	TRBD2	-	CASSWEAGIDTQYF	TGTGCCAGCAGCTGGGAAGCGGGAATAGATACGCAGTATTTT
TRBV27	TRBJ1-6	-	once	CASSLRALGQLNSPLHF	TGTGCCAGCAGTTTAAGGGCCCTCGGACAGCTTAATTCACCCCTCCACTTT
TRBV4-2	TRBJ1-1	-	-	CASRPTLTRTEAFF	TGTGCCAGCAGACCGACCCTAACCAGGACTGAAGCTTTCTTT
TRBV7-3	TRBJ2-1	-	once	CASSRDFRQSYNEQFF	TGTGCCAGCAGCCGAGACTTCAGGCAGTCCTACAATGAGCAGTTCTTC
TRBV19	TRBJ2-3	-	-	CASSEGGPGLSDTQYF	TGTGCCAGTAGCGAGGGAGGCCCCGGGTTGTCAGATACGCAGTATTTT
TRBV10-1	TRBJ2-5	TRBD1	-	CASSPFRDRERETQYF	TGCGCCAGCAGCCCCTTTCGGGACAGGGAGCGGGAGACCCAGTACTTC
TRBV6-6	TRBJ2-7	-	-	CASSYTPTATYEQYF	TGTGCCAGCAGTTACACCCCGACAGCCACCTACGAGCAGTACTTC
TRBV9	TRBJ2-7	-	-	CASSVDGIGYEQYF	TGTGCCAGCAGCGTAGACGGGATTGGTTACGAGCAGTACTTC
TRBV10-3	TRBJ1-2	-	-	CAISESSWQGGANYGYTF	TGTGCCATCAGTGAGTCGAGTTGGCAGGGAGGGGCGAACTATGGCTACACCTTC
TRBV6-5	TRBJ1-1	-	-	CASSYAGLTEAFF	TGTGCCAGCAGTTATGCGGGGTTGACTGAAGCTTTCTTT
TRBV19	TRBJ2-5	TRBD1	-	CASSLSGQGWETQYF	TGTGCCAGTAGTCTCTCGGGACAGGGTTGGGAGACCCAGTACTTC
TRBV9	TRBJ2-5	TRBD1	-	CASSVGGQAQETQYF	TGTGCCAGCAGCGTAGGGGGACAGGCCCAAGAGACCCAGTACTTC
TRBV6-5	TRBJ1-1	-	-	CASSLGKGYRTEAFF	TGTGCCAGCAGCTTGGGGAAGGGATATCGAACTGAAGCTTTCTTT
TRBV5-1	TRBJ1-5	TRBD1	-	CASSPGGWQPQHF	TGCGCCAGCAGCCCAGGGGGCTGGCAGCCCCAGCATTTT
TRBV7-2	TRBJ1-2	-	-	CATQGELRGYTF	TGTGCGACCCAAGGGGAGCTGCGAGGCTACACCTTC
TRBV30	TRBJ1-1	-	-	CAWSVKGSTEAFF	TGTGCCTGGAGTGTAAAGGGGTCCACTGAAGCTTTCTTT
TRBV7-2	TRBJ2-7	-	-	CASSLPSYEQYF	TGTGCCAGCAGCTTACCCTCCTACGAGCAGTACTTC
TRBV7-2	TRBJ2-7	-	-	CASSLVYGYEQYF	TGTGCCAGCAGCTTAGTCTACGGCTACGAGCAGTACTTC
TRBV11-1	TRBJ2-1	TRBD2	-	CASSLLTSGSRDEQFF	TGTGCCAGCAGCTTGCTCACTAGCGGGAGTAGGGATGAGCAGTTCTTC
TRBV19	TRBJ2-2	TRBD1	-	CASGTANTGELFF	TGTGCCAGTGGGACAGCGAACACCGGGGAGCTGTTTTTT
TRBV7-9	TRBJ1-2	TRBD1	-	CASSSNPTKGQPEEGYTF	TGTGCCAGCAGCTCAAACCCAACAAAGGGACAGCCAGAAGAAGGCTACACCTTC
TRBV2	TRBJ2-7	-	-	CASSVGRVGYEQYF	TGTGCCAGCAGTGTGGGCAGGGTCGGCTACGAGCAGTACTTC
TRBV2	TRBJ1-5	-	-	CASSVGVSNQPQHF	TGTGCCAGCAGCGTAGGGGTTAGCAATCAGCCCCAGCATTTT
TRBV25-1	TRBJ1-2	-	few	CASSGIRFPTNYGYTF	TGTGCCAGCAGTGGAATAAGGTTCCCGACTAACTATGGCTACACCTTC
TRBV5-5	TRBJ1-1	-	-	CASSLKWGNTEAFF	TGTGCCAGCAGCCTAAAATGGGGGAACACTGAAGCTTTCTTT
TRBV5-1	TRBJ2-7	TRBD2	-	CASSLAGGFEQYF	TGCGCCAGCAGTTTAGCGGGAGGGTTCGAGCAGTACTTC
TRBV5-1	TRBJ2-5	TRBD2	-	CASSLGVGASGSETQYF	TGCGCCAGCAGCTTAGGCGTCGGCGCTAGCGGGAGCGAGACCCAGTACTTC
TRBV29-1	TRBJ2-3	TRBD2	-	CSVEAPRLSWTSGTSDTQYF	TGCAGCGTTGAAGCCCCCCGCCTATCGTGGACTAGCGGGACCTCAGATACGCAGTATTTT
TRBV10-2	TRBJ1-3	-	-	CASSFGSLSGNTIYF	TGCGCCAGCAGTTTTGGTAGCCTCTCTGGAAACACCATATATTTT
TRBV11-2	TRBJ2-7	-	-	CASSPGLAGDYEQYF	TGTGCCAGCAGCCCGGGGTTAGCCGGGGACTACGAGCAGTACTTC
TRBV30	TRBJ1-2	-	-	CAWDQDGIYGYTF	TGTGCCTGGGACCAGGACGGAATCTATGGCTACACCTTC
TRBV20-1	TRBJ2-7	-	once	CSAQTGLRQYF	TGCAGTGCTCAAACGGGACTGAGGCAGTACTTC
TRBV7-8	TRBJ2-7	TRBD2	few	CASSPPGLAAVYEQYF	TGTGCCAGCAGCCCCCCTGGACTAGCAGCGGTCTACGAGCAGTACTTC
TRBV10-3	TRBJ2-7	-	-	CAISESLATYEQYF	TGTGCCATCAGTGAGTCGTTAGCGACCTACGAGCAGTACTTC
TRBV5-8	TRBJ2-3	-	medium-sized	CASSRDVSGSTDTQYF	TGTGCCAGCAGCCGTGACGTAAGCGGGAGCACAGATACGCAGTATTTT
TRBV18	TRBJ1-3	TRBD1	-	CASSSTGRSGNTIYF	TGTGCCAGCTCATCGACAGGGCGGAGTGGAAACACCATATATTTT